This TCR beta chain was identified during a study of shared clonotypes between healthy human individuals (dated by TCRdb to the early 2020s). Context from the whole study: The cohort included a few men and a couple of women between 18 and 49 years of age. To estimate repertoire size and how much clonotype sharing occurs between individuals, the study deeply sequenced the blood TCR repertoires of five healthy adults. Libraries were prepared and TCR repertoires were sequenced by different laboratories using diverse techniques, in order to increase sequencing depth and limit assay-specific biases. Between about 0.8 and 9 billion PBMCs per donor were obtained by leukapheresis. The full study reports these points: Pairwise subsampling indicated that sequencing depth was expected to affect the degree of clonotype sharing among donors. Sampling was restricted to blood, and TCR repertoires in tissue are likely to differ from TCR repertoires in blood. The small number of donors limited the genetic and exposure-history diversity represented.

The CDR3 measures 15 amino acids from cysteine to phenylalanine. Of the read, only the CDR3 DNA is kept; its 45 bases are in frame from base 1. Sequences SGHRS (CDR1) and YFSETQ (CDR2) are obtained from the germline V gene. Trimmed from V: 0 bases; trimmed from J: 5 bases; junction bases lacking a gene match: 7. Using the deep immunoSEQ assay, multiplex PCR amplified TCR CDR3 regions from genomic DNA. Extracted genomic DNA from each cell subset was distributed evenly across all wells of several immunoSEQ 96-well plates, and each plate was treated as a replicate. Each replicate PCR for unsorted PBMC received 300 to 350 ng genomic DNA, equal to tens of thousands of T cell genomes. Genomic DNA from unsorted PBMC was sequenced over ten immunoSEQ deep assay plates. Purified libraries were measured with a Qubit 3.0 fluorometer, size-checked on a Bioanalyzer 2100, and measured again with the KAPA Library Quantification kit. Every immunoSEQ 96-well plate was sequenced on a separate single-read 150-cycle Illumina NextSeq 550 flow cell. Processing in the source paper ran as follows. Because only junctional sequences without quality scores were contained in the immunoSEQ output, filtering matching that applied to full-length reads could not be performed. To assign V/J genes and CDR3, sequences were annotated against IMGT germline references using PyIR, a Python wrapper for IgBLAST v1.9. Any read was removed if the V/J assignment was weak (E-value above 1e-6), the CDR3 was missing, or the read contained stop codons, out-of-frame junctions, or ambiguous translated residues. A V3J clonotype was defined by an identical inferred V gene, J gene, and CDR3 amino acid sequence. The percentage overlap between two repertoires was calculated by dividing the number of shared unique clonotypes by the size of the smaller repertoire. Richness of each repertoire was evaluated using RTK rarefaction, the Chao1 estimator, and Recon v2.1 estimates of unobserved clonotypes. Held by TCRdb, this immuneACCESS table contains in-frame sequences only and omits some clones. Under half of the omission traces to an unresolved V gene where checked; the cause of the rest is unknown. V, J and clone size were drawn from that table, and D and trimming were deduced from the DNA. The sample data list about 520,000 clones, and approximately 84% of these were observed just once. About 13% of the sample is in the top ten clones.

Points on this clone: This clone's antigen is unknown. Base qualities were left out, and no much larger clone turns up one base away.

The donors were healthy, HIV-negative adults with no recently reported acute infections or vaccinations. Only Caucasian adults living in Nashville, Tennessee, USA were represented among the donors. For unsorted samples, roughly 81 million PBMCs were counted and genomic DNA was extracted with the QIAamp DNA Blood Mini kit. After blood collection by leukapheresis, PBMCs were isolated using Ficoll-Histopaque density gradient centrifugation and then cryopreserved in the vapor phase of liquid nitrogen. This receptor was taken from a woman aged 35 to 49 in good health. Some clones in this sample may be carry-over from other donors' samples. The chain employs TRBV5-1 and TRBJ2-5; 7 bases in between match TRBD2. Sequencing was performed on PBMCs. The DNA is as follows: TGCGCCAGCAGCTTGGGTTCGCAGGGAGGGGAGACCCAGTACTTC. Its protein reads: CASSLGSQGGETQYF.